What follows are 25 T cell receptor beta chains derived from one specimen sequenced in a study of shared clonotypes between healthy human individuals. The table came from immunoSEQ multiplex PCR; TCRdb's copy has only in-frame clones and leaves some out. The sample has hundreds of thousands of clones, roughly 83% seen once. The specimen was PBMCs. These TCRs come from a middle-aged woman in good health. Some clones in this sample may be carry-over from other donors' samples.

The chain employs TRBV6-6 and TRBJ2-3; D gene ambiguous. Trimming removed 0 bases from V and 0 bases from J, with 4 bases in between. This CDR3 is 14 amino acids long. Germline V gene sequence: CDR1 MNHNY, CDR2 SVGAGI (reference sequence). CDR3 in amino acids: CASSYSSSTDTQYF. The CDR3 DNA is TGTGCCAGCAGTTACTCGAGCAGCACAGATACGCAGTATTTT.

The J gene is TRBJ1-4, the V gene TRBV4-1, with D unresolved. Germline CDR1 and CDR2: MGHRA and YSYEKL. Trimming removed 1 base at V and 0 bases at J, with 9 bases between. There are 16 residues in the CDR3. CDR3 in DNA: TGCGCCAGCAGCCAAGCCCGGGTTGCAACTAATGAAAAACTGTTTTTT. This sequence encodes CASSQARVATNEKLFF.

The chain is built from TRBV4-2 and TRBJ2-1, with 8 bases identical to TRBD1. V shed 4 bases and J 4 bases; nucleotides not matched to a gene: 12. Germline assignment: CDR1 LGHNA and CDR2 YNFKEQ. CDR3 length: 17 residues. CDR3 sequence reads: CASSRRQGTAGYNEQFF. CDR3 nucleotides: TGTGCCAGCAGCCGAAGACAGGGGACAGCGGGTTACAATGAGCAGTTCTTC.

This clone has at least ten counts. V and J are TRBV11-2 and TRBJ1-1; D perhaps matches TRBD1 (6 bases). This CDR3 is 14 amino acids long. V lost 5 bases, J lost 1 base, and 11 bases lay in between. CDR1 is SGHAT and CDR2 is FQNNGV in the germline V gene. CDR3 sequence (DNA): TGTGCCAGCAGCCGATGGACAGAGAACACTGAAGCTTTCTTT. The encoded protein is CASSRWTENTEAFF.

The chain uses TRBV4-1 and TRBJ2-7, with TRBD2 matching 11 bases. V lost 1 base, J lost 2 bases, and 4 bases stayed unmatched. Germline lookup yields CDR1 MGHRA and CDR2 YSYEKL. CDR3 size: 16 residues. This chain's CDR3 is CASSQALAGGPYEQYF. CDR3 coding DNA: TGCGCCAGCAGCCAAGCTCTAGCGGGAGGCCCCTACGAGCAGTACTTC.

The J gene is TRBJ1-6, the V gene TRBV27, with 7 bases aligning to TRBD1. The CDR3 consists of 14 residues. Germline loops: CDR1 MNHEY, CDR2 SMNVEV (reference sequence). Trimming cost V 6 bases and J 9 bases; bases outside gene matches: 8. CDR3 residues: CASSTRTGGSPLHF. The CDR3, as DNA: TGTGCCAGCAGCACCAGGACAGGCGGTTCACCCCTCCACTTT.

V usage is TRBV5-1 and J usage is TRBJ2-5, with 7 bases aligning to TRBD2. Germline trimming cut 3 bases from V and 4 bases from J; bases unmatched to any gene: 6. The CDR3 has 14 amino acids. Germline V CDR1 and CDR2: SGHRS, YFSETQ. This CDR3 reads CASSSPGEGETQYF. For the CDR3, the DNA is TGCGCCAGCAGCTCCCCGGGGGAGGGAGAGACCCAGTACTTC.

The rearrangement links TRBV18 to TRBJ2-1; 7 positions match TRBD1. CDR1 is KGHSH and CDR2 is LQKENI in the germline V gene. This CDR3 spans 16 amino acids. V was pared by 2 bases and J by 0 bases, with 4 bases of the junction left unmatched. The CDR3 nucleotides read TGTGCCAGCTCACCATCGGACAGGCTCTCCTACAATGAGCAGTTCTTC. Residues: CASSPSDRLSYNEQFF.

This chain connects TRBV28 to TRBJ1-4, with TRBD1 matching over 12 bases. CDR3 size: 15 residues. Germline CDR1 is MDHEN and CDR2 is SYDVKM. The J segment lost 8 bases and the V segment lost 5 bases, leaving 6 bases of the junction unmatched. CDR3 protein: CASSPRDRGPEKLFF. Written as DNA, the CDR3 is TGTGCCAGCAGTCCCCGGGACAGGGGGCCCGAAAAACTGTTTTTT.

The chain uses TRBV2 and TRBJ1-5, with TRBD1 matching 9 bases. The J segment lost 4 bases and the V segment lost 5 bases, leaving 9 bases of the junction unmatched. This CDR3 has 16 residues. Germline lookup yields CDR1 SNHLY and CDR2 FYNNEI. The CDR3 DNA follows: TGTGCCAGCAGTCCTTCCGGGACAGGGATTAATCAGCCCCAGCATTTT. Translated, it gives CASSPSGTGINQPQHF.

In the case of this clone: The same CDR3 can be traced to other DNA sequences in this sample. The gene calls are TRBV7-6 and TRBJ2-7, with D maybe TRBD1 (6 bases). The CDR3 runs 14 residues. The V and J ends lost 1 base and 3 bases respectively, with 10 bases between them. Per the germline V gene, CDR1 is SGHVS and CDR2 is FNYEAQ. CDR3 region: CASSLGQAFYEQYF. The DNA of the CDR3 is TGTGCCAGCAGCTTAGGACAGGCCTTCTACGAGCAGTACTTC.

Regarding this clone: The sample carries other DNA sequences with the same CDR3. This chain connects TRBV28 to TRBJ2-1, with TRBD2 matching 11 bases. CDR1 MDHEN and CDR2 SYDVKM come from the germline V gene. J lost 4 bases, V lost 5 bases, and 7 bases had no gene match. The CDR3 runs to 16 residues. The chain's CDR3 is CASSPLAGGSYNEQFF. CDR3 coding DNA: TGTGCCAGCAGTCCTCTAGCGGGAGGAAGTTACAATGAGCAGTTCTTC.

V and J are TRBV7-9 and TRBJ1-4; D remains ambiguous. The CDR3 contains 13 residues. V lost 5 bases and J 4 bases, leaving 8 bases between the germline ends. Germline V gives CDR1 SEHNR, CDR2 FQNEAQ (reference sequence). The CDR3 loop reads CASSPISNEKLFF. The CDR3 bases are TGTGCCAGCAGCCCTATCAGTAATGAAAAACTGTTTTTT. Based on the CDR3 plus reference TRBV7-9 and TRBJ1-4, the full variable domain is DTGVSQNPRHKITKRGQNVTFRCDPISEHNRLYWYRQTLGQGPEFLTYFQNEAQLEKSRLLSDRFSAERPKGSFSTLEIQRTEQGDSAMYLCASSPISNEKLFFGSGTQLSVL.

The genes are TRBV14 and TRBJ2-5; D ambiguous. Germline values: CDR1 SGHDN, CDR2 FVKESK. V lost 2 bases and J lost 11, with 12 bases in between. The CDR3 loop spans 12 amino acids. CDR3 residues: CASSQYDASQYF. The CDR3 bases are TGTGCCAGCAGCCAATACGACGCTTCGCAGTACTTC.

This clone was counted a few times. This chain connects TRBV21-1 to TRBJ2-7; the D call in the table, TRBD2, was not verified against the DNA. TRBV21-1 is a documented pseudogene. This CDR3 contains 19 residues. The CDR3 reads CASSTPPSGRVPPNYEQYF. DNA for the CDR3: TGTGCCAGCAGCACCCCCCCTAGCGGCAGAGTTCCTCCTAACTACGAGCAGTACTTC.

This clone has just a few counts. The chain couples TRBV7-2 to TRBJ1-1, with 7 bases matching TRBD1. This CDR3 region has 15 residues. In germline, CDR1 is SGHTA, CDR2 FQGNSA. The V and J ends lost 5 bases and 6 bases, in that order; junction bases with no gene match: 12. CDR3 residues: CASSVKGATVSEAFF. DNA of the CDR3: TGTGCCAGCAGCGTGAAGGGGGCGACTGTTTCTGAAGCTTTCTTT.

V usage is TRBV4-3 and J usage is TRBJ2-3; 11 nucleotides agree with TRBD2. The ends lost 3 bases at V and 8 bases at J; junction bases unmatched: 10. This CDR3 spans 16 amino acids. Germline values: CDR1 LGHNA, CDR2 YSLEER. CDR3 DNA: TGCGCCAGCAGCCAGCGGGCACTAGCGGGAGATGTTACGCAGTATTTT. It codes for CASSQRALAGDVTQYF.

This chain connects TRBV28 to TRBJ2-7, with a possible D match to TRBD1 (8 bases). The CDR3 covers 15 residues. Germline loops: CDR1 MDHEN, CDR2 SYDVKM. With 3 bases removed from V and 6 bases from J, the gap between germline ends came to 18 bases. The CDR3 DNA follows: TGTGCCAGCAGTTTCGACAGGGGAGGGTTGGGCGAGCAGTACTTC. Encoded protein: CASSFDRGGLGEQYF.

This clone was detected a few times. This chain links TRBV6-4 with TRBJ2-6; no definite D call. Per the germline V gene, CDR1 is MRHNA and CDR2 is SNTAGT. The V gene lost 3 bases and the J gene lost 0 bases, with 9 bases spanning the gap. This CDR3 region has 16 residues. The CDR3 nucleotides read TGTGCCAGCAGTGAGGACGGAAACTCTGGGGCCAACGTCCTGACTTTC. Residues: CASSEDGNSGANVLTF.

This clone was picked up one time. The chain joins TRBV4-3 to TRBJ2-7, with D possibly being TRBD2 (6 bases). The germline V and J ends were trimmed by 0 bases and 2 bases, with 14 bases remaining between them. Germline V gives CDR1 LGHNA, CDR2 YSLEER. This CDR3 has 16 amino acids. CDR3 region: CASSQDNSGDTYEQYF. As DNA, the CDR3 is TGCGCCAGCAGCCAAGATAACTCGGGAGACACCTACGAGCAGTACTTC.

The rearrangement links TRBV4-3 to TRBJ2-2; 8 positions agree with TRBD1. Germline V gives CDR1 LGHNA, CDR2 YSLEER. The V and J ends lost 0 bases and 6 bases, in that order; junction bases with no gene match: 0. The CDR3 runs to 14 residues. CDR3 region: CASSQDRGPGELFF. CDR3 coding DNA: TGCGCCAGCAGCCAAGACAGGGGGCCCGGGGAGCTGTTTTTT.

V usage is TRBV7-3 and J usage is TRBJ1-1; the D is unclear. The CDR3 spans 14 residues. Trimming removed 2 bases from V and 1 base from J, with 8 bases in between. Germline V gene lookup returns CDR1 SGHTA and CDR2 FQGTGA. CDR3 sequence reads: CASSLGPANTEAFF. Here the CDR3 DNA reads TGTGCCAGCAGCTTAGGTCCCGCGAACACTGAAGCTTTCTTT.

This chain uses TRBV7-2 with TRBJ2-1, with TRBD2 as a possible D gene (6 bases). The length of the CDR3 is 14 residues. Trimming removed 1 base from V and 5 bases from J, with 9 bases in between. Germline lookup yields CDR1 SGHTA and CDR2 FQGNSA. In DNA, the CDR3 is TGTGCCAGCAGCTTAGACGGGAGCCACAATGAGCAGTTCTTC. This codes for CASSLDGSHNEQFF.

In this sample, this clone turned up a few times. The chain is built from TRBV30 and TRBJ1-4, with D perhaps matching TRBD1 (6 bases). There are 13 residues in the CDR3. V shed 2 bases and J shed 8 bases, with 12 bases lying between them. Germline CDR1 and CDR2: GTSNPN and SVGIG (reference sequence). This CDR3 is CAWSHRVGEKLFF. The DNA of the CDR3 is TGTGCCTGGAGTCACAGGGTGGGGGAAAAACTGTTTTTT.

The chain carries TRBV9 and TRBJ1-1, with TRBD1 as a possible D gene (6 bases). V lost 0 bases, J lost 5 bases, and 17 bases lay in between. This CDR3 has 16 residues. The germline V gene has CDR1 SGDLS and CDR2 YYNGEE. CDR3 amino acids: CASSVEGGVRETEAFF. CDR3 coding DNA: TGTGCCAGCAGCGTAGAGGGGGGCGTCAGGGAGACTGAAGCTTTCTTT.